This TCR beta chain was captured by sequencing in a study of blood T cell repertoires in COVID-19. Study as a whole: Samples representing acute and convalescent COVID-19 were sourced from the United States, Italy and Spain. PBMCs, B-cell-depleted T cells, or T cells were the source of the cDNA or gDNA that made up the material.

The V gene lost 3 bases and the J gene lost 7 bases, with 17 bases spanning the gap. The CDR3 sequence is 14 residues long. Germline loops: CDR1 SGDLS, CDR2 YYNGEE. TCRdb's table, derived via immunoSEQ multiplex PCR, lists solely in-frame clones and lacks some. The sample shows 200,000 or so clones, 65% to 85% of them seen only once. Source material: PBMCs or T cells enriched from blood (not recorded which). This chain joins TRBV9 and TRBJ2-7; no definite D call. This clonotype originated in a middle-aged man who had recovered from COVID-19. The DNA for the CDR3 is TGTGCCAGCAGCGCTAGTGGTAGCACTGGGGAGCAGTACTTC. It translates to CASSASGSTGEQYF.